These 9 T cell receptor beta chains originate from one sample sequenced in a study of OX40 agonist ivuxolimab in advanced cancers. The method was immunoSEQ multiplex PCR; TCRdb's version includes in-frame clones alone and lacks a portion of them. The data contain some 30,000 clones, roughly 68% of them seen just once; the ten biggest clones take up roughly 12%. Sequencing used CD4+ or CD8+ T cells sorted from blood, obtained in a trial of the OX40 agonist ivuxolimab. The receptors stem from an adult with an advanced solid tumor such as melanoma, head and neck, liver or kidney cancer.

J is TRBJ1-2 and V is TRBV9, with TRBD1 as a possible D gene (6 bases). Trimming pared 3 bases from V and 8 bases from J, leaving 20 bases between. Germline V gene sequence: CDR1 SGDLS, CDR2 YYNGEE. CDR3 length: 15 amino acids. This chain's CDR3 is CASSAPEAGVRGYTF. The CDR3 DNA follows: TGTGCCAGCAGCGCCCCCGAGGCAGGGGTTCGAGGCTACACCTTC.

This chain joins TRBV11-3 and TRBJ2-7; D not certain. Between the trimmed V and J ends, which lost 5 bases and 3 bases, there was a span of 14 bases. The length of the CDR3 is 14 residues. Germline CDR1 and CDR2: SGHNT and YENEEA. CDR3 nucleotide sequence: TGTGCCAGCAGCCCACGGCTTTGGGGCTACGAGCAGTACGTC. It codes for CASSPRLWGYEQYV.

The sample holds one count of this clone. This sequence joins TRBV2 and TRBJ2-5; possibly TRBD2 for D (6 bases). Germline loops: CDR1 SNHLY, CDR2 FYNNEI. The CDR3 spans 14 residues. The V gene lost 2 bases and the J gene lost 4 bases, with 11 bases spanning the gap. CDR3: CASSEILAAETQYF. CDR3 coding DNA: TGTGCCAGCAGTGAAATACTAGCTGCAGAGACCCAGTACTTC.

The chain is built from TRBV29-1 and TRBJ2-7, with a weak D call TRBD1 (5 bases). CDR1 and CDR2 from the germline V gene are SQVTM and ANQGSEA. This CDR3 has 13 residues. V lost 4 bases, J lost 2 bases, and 12 bases lay in between. The chain's CDR3 is CSVGPGNPYEQYF. The CDR3 DNA is TGCAGCGTTGGCCCAGGGAACCCCTACGAGCAGTACTTC.

This chain links TRBV14 with TRBJ1-1, with 7 bases aligning to TRBD1. The junction had 8 bases not matched to a gene; V was cut back by 2 bases and J by 11 bases. This CDR3 spans 13 amino acids. Germline V CDR1 and CDR2: SGHDN, FVKESK. In nucleotides, the CDR3 is TGTGCCAGCAGCCAACGACGACAGGGACGGGCTTTCTTT. Protein: CASSQRRQGRAFF. The variable domain in full, with the rest retrieved from reference TRBV14 and TRBJ1-1, is EAGVTQFPSHSVIEKGQTVTLRCDPISGHDNLYWYRRVMGKEIKFLLHFVKESKQDESGMPNNRFLAERTGGTYSTLKVQPAELEDSGVYFCASSQRRQGRAFFGQGTRLTVV.

This clone is labeled as medium-sized. The gene calls are TRBV18 and TRBJ1-6; TRBD1 agrees at 7 bases. The CDR3 loop spans 13 amino acids. Per the germline V gene, CDR1 is KGHSH and CDR2 is LQKENI. The V segment lost 3 bases and the J segment 7 bases; nucleotides outside the gene matches: 0. This CDR3 reads CASSPDRNSPLHF. CDR3 DNA sequence: TGTGCCAGCTCACCGGACAGGAATTCACCCCTCCACTTT. Full variable domain (remainder filled in from reference TRBV18 and TRBJ1-6): NAGVMQNPRHLVRRRGQEARLRCSPMKGHSHVYWYRQLPEEGLKFMVYLQKENIIDESGMPKERFSAEFPKEGPSILRIQQVVRGDSAAYFCASSPDRNSPLHFGNGTRLTVT.

V and J are TRBV5-5 and TRBJ2-3; TRBD1 agrees at 8 bases. The CDR3 spans 13 residues. The germline V gene has CDR1 SGHKS and CDR2 YYEKEE (reference sequence). J lost 4 bases, V lost 5 bases, and 3 bases had no gene match. In nucleotides, the CDR3 is TGTGCCAGCAGGAAACAGGGGGCAGATACGCAGTATTTT. Its translation: CASRKQGADTQYF.

This chain joins TRBV29-1 and TRBJ1-2; D not certain. Germline CDR1 and CDR2: SQVTM and ANQGSEA. V gave up 5 bases and J gave up 6 bases, with 4 bases separating them. The CDR3 is 9 amino acids. CDR3 DNA sequence: TGCAGCGTTTCAAATGGCTACACCTTC. Protein: CSVSNGYTF.

The rearrangement links TRBV7-2 to TRBJ1-6; the D gene is possibly TRBD1 (6 bases). Trimming took off 4 bases at V and 7 bases at J, with 8 bases between the two ends. The CDR3 has 13 residues. CDR1 SGHTA and CDR2 FQGNSA come from the germline V gene. As DNA, the CDR3 is TGTGCCAGCAGCTGGGACATAAATTCACCCCTCCACTTT. Its protein is CASSWDINSPLHF.